The 10 T cell receptor beta chains presented below share a single source sample, sequenced in a study of blood T cells in healthy people across ages. It was with a sample-barcoded 5' primer and a J-beta primer mix that a second PCR of roughly 6 to 12 cycles was run. TCRdb re-derived calls from the 5' RACE reads in MiXCR, one entry per CDR3 protein. The profile shows more than 700,000 distinct CDR3 sequences, around half of them singletons. What was sequenced was blood. These receptors all stem from a man of 80 years or more in good health.

This chain links TRBV6-2 or TRBV6-3 with TRBJ2-1, with D unclear. Judging by the DNA end, TRBJ2-7 fits better; the J call may be wrong. In germline, CDR1 is MNHEY, CDR2 SVGEGT. This CDR3 has 15 residues. The CDR3 sequence is CASSYGELSYNEQYF. CDR3 nucleotide sequence: TGTGCCAGCAGTTACGGGGAACTCTCCTACAATGAGCAGTACTTC.

In this sample, this clonotype turned up a few times. This chain connects TRBV24-1 to TRBJ2-1; D tentatively reads TRBD1 or TRBD2 (5 bases each). Germline V gene data show CDR1 as KGHDR and CDR2 as SFDVKD. The CDR3 is made up of 12 amino acids. The V end lost 5 bases, the J end lost 7 bases, and 8 bases lay between the germline ends. The CDR3 DNA follows: TGTGCCACCAGTGTATGGGGGAATGAGCAGTTCTTC. It yields the protein CATSVWGNEQFF.

This clonotype was counted a few times. The V call is TRBV7-2, the J call TRBJ1-2, with 9 bases identical to TRBD1. This CDR3 has 16 residues. Losses at the gene ends were 0 bases for V and 7 bases for J; bases not matched to a gene: 9. Germline V CDR1 and CDR2: SGHTA, FQGNSA. The CDR3 nucleotides read TGTGCCAGCAGCTTAGCACAGGGGGCGCAATCTTTTGGCTACACCTTC. Its protein product is CASSLAQGAQSFGYTF.

The genes are TRBV5-1 and TRBJ2-5; 7 bases match TRBD2. The end of the DNA aligns better with TRBJ2-7, so the J call may be wrong. The length of the CDR3 is 15 residues. Germline V gene sequence: CDR1 SGHRS, CDR2 YFSETQ. The CDR3 reads CASSLEAGDSGEQYF. As DNA, the CDR3 is TGCGCCAGCAGCTTGGAGGCGGGAGATTCAGGCGAGCAGTACTTC.

V is TRBV20-1 and J is TRBJ2-3; 10 bases are shared with TRBD1. The CDR3 covers 15 residues. J was trimmed by 3 bases and V by 3 bases; bases with no gene match: 6. Germline V gene sequence: CDR1 DFQATT, CDR2 SNEGSKA (reference sequence). Written as DNA, the CDR3 is TGCAGTGCTAGTATCCGGGACAGGGGTACAGATACGCAGTATTTT. This encodes CSASIRDRGTDTQYF.

The chain couples TRBV5-1 to TRBJ2-1, with 15 bases aligning to TRBD2. J gave up 9 bases and V 3 bases, and 4 bases lay outside the gene matches. This CDR3 is built from 15 residues. Germline CDR1 SGHRS, CDR2 YFSETQ. The CDR3: CASSWGLAGGGEQFF. Here the CDR3 DNA reads TGCGCCAGCAGCTGGGGACTAGCGGGAGGCGGTGAGCAGTTCTTC.

The chain links TRBV6-5 to TRBJ2-1; D gene ambiguous. The CDR3 sequence is 17 residues long. The V gene's germline CDR1 is MNHEY and CDR2 SVGAGI. Trimming took 0 bases from V and 1 from J, leaving 13 bases between them. The DNA of the CDR3 is TGTGCCAGCAGTTACTCCGGACGAGGAGCGTCCTACAATGAGCAGTTCTTC. Its translation: CASSYSGRGASYNEQFF.

The chain joins TRBV6-1 to TRBJ2-2; D is uncertain. The ends were cut back, 7 bases at V and 5 bases at J, with 11 bases in the middle. The length of the CDR3 is 13 residues. Looked up from germline, CDR1 is MNHNS and CDR2 is SASEGT. CDR3 amino acids: CASTREPTGELFF. The CDR3 bases are TGTGCCAGCACCAGAGAGCCAACCGGGGAGCTGTTTTTT.

This chain uses TRBV27 with TRBJ2-5; weak D call: TRBD1 (6 bases). Germline assignment: CDR1 MNHEY and CDR2 SMNVEV (reference sequence). Trimming removed 5 bases at V and 4 bases at J, with 14 bases between. CDR3 length: 14 residues. The CDR3 is CASSPPQGRETQYF. The DNA for the CDR3 is TGTGCCAGCAGTCCCCCGCAGGGGAGAGAGACCCAGTACTTC.

This clonotype was counted only a few times. The J gene is TRBJ2-7, the V gene TRBV7-8; 7 bases are a match to TRBD2. The CDR3 covers 15 residues. The V gene's germline CDR1 is SGHVS and CDR2 FQNEAQ. J was trimmed by 0 bases and V by 6 bases; bases with no gene match: 8. Here the CDR3 DNA reads TGTGCCAGCAGTGAGGAGGCTAGCGGCTCCTACGAGCAGTACTTC. It encodes CASSEEASGSYEQYF.